The T cell receptor (beta chain) described here comes from a study of cytomegalovirus exposure and HLA in healthy donors listed by TCRdb under 2017. With regard to the full study: An earlier analysis of 587 of the donors reported about 260 Gb of sequence data and roughly 120 million unique TCR beta sequences obtained from about 179 million T cells. The study was designed to test whether signatures of past pathogen exposure could be identified by cataloging public T cell receptors. Every discovery cohort repertoire had been produced on one sequencing platform. Among the roughly 400 genotyped donors, around 81% belonged to the genetic ancestry cluster associated with self-reported Caucasian donors. HLA typing included class I and class II loci at four-digit resolution. A later analysis re-analyzed previously published TCR beta repertoires from roughly 630 donors and added high-resolution HLA genotyping to study TCR occurrence patterns. Alongside the repertoire data, information on donor age, sex, ethnicity and CMV serostatus was compiled. An early release that covered roughly 600 HLA-typed donors contained around 300 gigabases of sequencing data and around 80 million unique TCR sequences. The later analysis used no new phenotypic data to find candidate immune exposures, relying instead on TCR beta sequences and their occurrence across donors. In a later genetic analysis, genome-wide SNP genotypes for about three fifths of the roughly 670 donors were used, and that subset was treated as a discovery cohort. The number of donors typed differed by locus, with about 629-640 for A, B, C, DRB1 and DQB1, around 560 for DQA1, 600 to 610 for DPA1, and around 450 for DPB1. Using immunosequencing, the study profiled T cell repertoires from about 650 subjects and related those repertoires to cytomegalovirus serostatus. Besides the first cohort of approximately 710 subjects, a separate validation cohort made up of 120 different subjects was used. An earlier analysis of nearly 600 of the donors applied high-throughput TCR beta sequencing to assess whether each TCR beta V gene segment acted as functional or pseudogenic. Roughly 5 DR-DQ haplotypes were treated as single units for association and clustering because of strong linkage in the cohort. To predict cytomegalovirus infection status, the study combined high-throughput TCR immunosequencing, statistical association of individual TCRs with disease status, and machine learning. Among 300 to 500 genotyped donors of the cohort, an average of roughly 230,000 unique TCR beta nucleotide sequences was sequenced per donor, of which about 18% were non-productive. What the authors observed across the whole study: Because HLA typing was missing for some donors at each locus, association tests included only the typed subset. In a later analysis, HLA-associated TCR beta chains were found to be more clonally expanded and to have lower generation probabilities than equally common non-associated chains. The cohort was sequenced for TCR beta chains only, and without alpha or paired-chain data the features that could be detected were limited. Immune exposure information for the cohort was limited to CMV serostatus. Some IMGT-functional V segments, including TRBV6-2 and TRBV6-3, could not be told apart with the 87-base-pair reads, so those segments were excluded. While some public TCRs were present in many individuals, most TCR sequences turned up only very rarely across donors. An earlier analysis of approximately 570 of the donors showed that most TCR beta V segments appeared in productive rearrangements either about 87% or about 30% of the time, which broadly matched IMGT annotations. The earlier analysis of nearly 600 of the donors excluded approximately 17 rarely observed V segments, including chromosome 9 orphons, because counts were too low. A total of 150 or so TCR beta chains were listed by the study as associated with cytomegalovirus. Linkage disequilibrium might explain the correlated functional status among segregating V segments, but an unknown experimental factor could not be ruled out. A cluster of highly shared sequence variants was judged likely to be a technical artifact of the sequencing pipeline. In both the original and validation cohorts, the classifier was reported to diagnose cytomegalovirus status with high specificity and sensitivity. In vitro tests confirmed that a few of the cytomegalovirus-associated TCR beta chains recognize cytomegalovirus antigens. V-gene and J-gene trimming of TCR beta chains was associated with a missense DCLRE1C variant in a later genetic analysis, and the association was replicated in an independent cohort. According to a later analysis, TCR association rates differed among HLA loci, with DRB1 alleles showing the most associated TCRs and HLA-C alleles showing the fewest. A later genetic analysis reported fewer N-insertions in productive TCRs among donors in an Asian-associated ancestry cluster than the roughly 640-donor mean. Presence/absence analyses assumed roughly uniform sequencing depth across donors, an assumption that may not hold. It was suggested by the authors that the approach could potentially be generalized to other disease states and immunological phenotypes. When HLA alleles, especially DR and DQ, strongly co-occurred, attributing TCR associations to individual alleles was difficult. In a later analysis, most CMV-associated TCR beta chains were found to appear HLA-restricted, with HLA associations seemingly driven largely by CMV exposure. Several of the top co-occurrence clusters appeared to be linked to parvovirus B19, influenza, CMV and Epstein-Barr virus, according to a later analysis. A later analysis associated 15,000 or so TCR beta sequences with specific HLA alleles at a false discovery rate of 0.05. A further reported finding was that TCR beta sequences accurately predicted the HLA-A and HLA-B alleles for most subjects in the first cohort.

As to this clone: The clone's antigen remains unknown. Per-base quality was not reported, and no clone a single base away is much larger than it.

Preparation of the library involved the immunoSEQ multiplex PCR assay. For the multiplex PCR, a mixture combining 60 forward primers for TCR Vbeta segments and 13 reverse primers for TCR Jbeta segments was used. Amplification of the CDR3 region of rearranged TCR beta genes was performed with a multiplex PCR assay on genomic DNA. The Illumina HiSeq System was used to sequence the amplified TCR beta libraries as 87-base-pair reads. The paper's processing steps were these. A later analysis counted about 80 million unique TCR beta chains across the roughly 700 repertoires, and roughly 10 million of these chains were shared by at least two donors. A nearest-neighbor algorithm error-corrected the raw reads and collapsed the reads into unique sequences, merging closely related sequences to remove PCR and sequencing errors. V, D and J gene segments were assigned by aligning CDR3 sequences to IMGT reference sequences. Each retained sequence needed at least a six-nucleotide match to both a V gene segment and a J gene segment. Rearrangements were classified as productive when the CDR3 lacked stop codons and remained in frame with V and J, and all other rearrangements were classified as non-productive. Following IMGT convention, CDR3 was defined as the stretch from the second conserved V-encoded cysteine up to the conserved J-encoded phenylalanine. In an earlier analysis of 587 of the donors, sequences lacking an unambiguous match to a single V gene segment were excluded. In an earlier analysis of approximately 560 of the donors, a V segment was called functional when productive rearrangements were above 56.7%, and segregating when the standard deviation between donors exceeded 5%. To diagnose cytomegalovirus status from the catalog of TCR beta chain sequences, a statistical classification framework was built. V and J gene assignment, in a later analysis, came from comparing TCR nucleotide sequences with IMGT/GENE-DB human TR gene sequences. Using the TCRdist pipeline, a later analysis assigned CDR3 sequences along with most-parsimonious VDJ recombination scenarios. A later analysis defined each TCR beta chain by its CDR3 amino acid sequence plus V-gene family, and excluded reads lacking a unique V-gene family. As a way to deal with suspected cross-contamination and a sequencing artifact, a later analysis dropped 640 or so nucleotide sequences that were highly shared and had low generation probability. For each public chain, a later analysis derived a clonal expansion index from normalized ranks of inferred template counts within each repertoire. In a later analysis, generation probabilities were computed using a VDJ recombination model fitted to out-of-frame rearrangements, and the results were checked against IGoR. Hypergeometric tests were used in a later analysis to score TCR-TCR, TCR-HLA and TCR-CMV co-occurrence, with a repertoire-size bias correction applied to the TCR pairs. False discovery rates were estimated in a later analysis by permuting HLA or CMV assignments 20 times. In a later analysis, co-occurring TCRs were grouped using DBSCAN, and TCRdist sequence similarity was added for clustering within HLA-allele-positive subsets. Co-occurrence clustering excluded repertoires with fewer than 30,000 or more than 120,000 public chains, plus five with anomalous nucleotide sharing. In its TCRdb copy, this immuneACCESS table keeps in-frame sequences only and misses some clones. Where compared with another copy, unresolved V genes explain less than half of these, and the others have no known cause. V and J calls and clone size follow that table, whereas D and trimming were derived from the DNA. The sample table records roughly 130,000 clones; 60% to 80% of these occur just once. The leading ten clones occupy approximately 2.6% of the sample.

Based on the germline V gene, the CDR1 and CDR2 sequences are SGDLS and YYNGEE. The V end loses 4 bases and the J end loses 4 bases, and a stretch of 14 bases separates them. The CDR3 spans 14 residues, from the cysteine through the phenylalanine. The read is trimmed to its CDR3 DNA, 42 bases read in frame from base 1. The cohort consisted of 666 healthy bone marrow donors. Cohort members were all nominally healthy when sampled, although unrecorded immune exposures were likely present. The donor was CMV seropositive and was included in the group of approximately 310 seropositive cohort members. A peripheral blood sample was collected from each donor, and TCR beta sequencing was performed on peripheral blood mononuclear cells. The Qiagen DNeasy Blood Extraction Kit was used to extract genomic DNA from the blood cell samples.

This receptor was taken from a woman aged 55-75 years in good health and CMV-seropositive. The V and J genes are TRBV9 and TRBJ1-2, and perhaps TRBD1 as D gene, on 5 matching bases. The sample consisted of PBMCs. The DNA sequence is as follows: TGTGCCAGCAGCCCCCCCGACAGTCCCTATGGCTACACCTTC. Its amino acids are CASSPPDSPYGYTF.